This T cell receptor (beta chain) derives from a study of OX40 agonist ivuxolimab in advanced cancers. About the research overall: The dose-escalation group included hepatocellular carcinoma, melanoma, renal cell carcinoma and head and neck cancer. The study's findings and limits: The antigens recognized by the expanded peripheral T cells, that is their antigen specificity, were not determined. Clonal expansion by week 6 occurred in CD4+ and CD8+ blood T cells (at 0.1 to 3.0 mg/kg).

Assay: immunoSEQ multiplex PCR; the TCRdb copy retains only in-frame clones and omits some. Here the sample spans about 80,000 clones, about four fifths being singletons. As to this clone: The antigen remains undetermined.

This CDR3 region has 14 residues. Germline CDR1 reads SGHAT; CDR2 reads FQNNGV. The V gene is TRBV11-2, the J gene TRBJ2-1; 7 bases are a match to TRBD2. The TCR comes from an adult with an advanced solid tumor such as melanoma, head and neck, liver or kidney cancer. The input for sequencing was CD4+ or CD8+ T cells sorted from blood, taken in a trial of the OX40 agonist ivuxolimab. The CDR3 here is CATVGASGANEQFF. CDR3 DNA sequence: TGTGCTACTGTCGGGGCTAGCGGTGCCAATGAGCAGTTCTTC.